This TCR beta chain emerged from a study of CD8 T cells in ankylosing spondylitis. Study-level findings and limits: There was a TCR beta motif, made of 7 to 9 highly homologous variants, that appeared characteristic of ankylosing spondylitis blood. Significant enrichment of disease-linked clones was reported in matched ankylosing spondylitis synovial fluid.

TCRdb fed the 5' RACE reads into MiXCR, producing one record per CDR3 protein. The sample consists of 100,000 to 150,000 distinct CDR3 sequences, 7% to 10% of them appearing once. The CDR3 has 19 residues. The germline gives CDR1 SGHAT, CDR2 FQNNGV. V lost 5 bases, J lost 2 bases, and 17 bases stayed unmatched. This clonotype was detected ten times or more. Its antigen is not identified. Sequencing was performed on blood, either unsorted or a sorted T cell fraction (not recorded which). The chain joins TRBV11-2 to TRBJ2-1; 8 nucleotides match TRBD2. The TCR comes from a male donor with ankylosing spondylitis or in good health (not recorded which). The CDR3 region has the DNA TGTGCCAGCAGCCACGACAACGGAGTAGCGGGACCTCCCTACAATGAGCAGTTCTTC. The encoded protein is CASSHDNGVAGPPYNEQFF.